The 2 T cell receptor beta chains presented below share a single source sample, sequenced in a study of monozygotic twins with inflammatory bowel disease. Using the 5' RACE reads, TCRdb records one entry per CDR3 protein without DNA. The sample holds 110,000 to 150,000 distinct CDR3 sequences. Sequencing was done on a sample of blood. Receptor source: a human donor with ulcerative colitis or Crohn's disease, or a healthy co-twin of an affected twin (not recorded which).

This sequence joins TRBV20-1 and TRBJ1-3; with no DNA, the TCRdb D assignment of TRBD1 cannot be verified. The CDR3 length is 18 residues. Germline CDR1 is DFQATT and CDR2 is SNEGSKA (reference sequence). This CDR3 is CSARVTGGGPFSGNTIYF.

This chain connects TRBV12-3 or TRBV12-4 to TRBJ2-1; absent DNA, TCRdb's TRBD2 call cannot be checked. CDR3 size: 18 residues. CDR3 region: CASNERTSGRARPNEQFF.